What follows are 5 T cell receptor beta chains derived from one specimen sequenced in a study of blood T cell repertoires in COVID-19. Produced via immunoSEQ multiplex PCR; TCRdb's table is partial and in-frame only. The sample carries about 190,000 clones, over 80% recorded once. The sequenced sample was peripheral blood. The receptors shown here come from a woman under 40 with acute or convalescent COVID-19.

The chain combines TRBV5-1 with TRBJ2-1, with TRBD2 matching over 7 bases. Germline V gene data show CDR1 as SGHRS and CDR2 as YFSETQ. Trimming cost V 3 bases and J 1 base; bases outside gene matches: 10. The length of the CDR3 is 17 residues. CDR3 sequence: CASSSSSSGLSYNEQFF. In DNA, the CDR3 is TGCGCCAGCAGCTCCTCCTCTAGCGGATTATCCTACAATGAGCAGTTCTTC.

The chain links TRBV14 to TRBJ1-2; 11 bases line up with TRBD1. J gave up 8 bases and V 8 bases, and 10 bases lay outside the gene matches. Germline assignment: CDR1 SGHDN and CDR2 FVKESK. The CDR3 consists of 14 residues. CDR3 coding DNA: TGTGCCAGCGACCGTGGACAGGGGGCGCGCGGCTACACCTTC. It yields the protein CASDRGQGARGYTF.

V and J are TRBV6-1 and TRBJ2-7, with TRBD1 as a possible D gene (5 bases). V was pared by 3 bases and J by 1 base, with 13 bases between. There are 15 residues in the CDR3. Germline V gives CDR1 MNHNS, CDR2 SASEGT. CDR3: CASSDGATVSYEQYF. CDR3 in DNA: TGTGCCAGCAGTGATGGGGCGACAGTTTCCTACGAGCAGTACTTC.

The J gene is TRBJ2-3, the V gene TRBV6-5; no firm D call. CDR1 and CDR2 (germline): MNHEY, SVGAGI. There are 13 residues in the CDR3. Trimming pared 6 bases from V and 1 base from J, leaving 8 bases between. The CDR3 loop reads CASRIRGTDTQYF. For the CDR3, the DNA is TGTGCCAGCAGAATCCGCGGCACAGATACGCAGTATTTT.

This chain joins TRBV10-3 and TRBJ2-1; no reliable D call. There are 14 residues in the CDR3. Between the trimmed V and J ends, which lost 3 bases and 6 bases, there was a span of 12 bases. Germline CDR1 ENHRY, CDR2 SYGVKD. Written as DNA, the CDR3 is TGTGCCATCAGTGAAGGCGCAGGAAGCAATGAGCAGTTCTTC. Protein sequence: CAISEGAGSNEQFF.